Shown below are 18 T cell receptor beta chains from a single sample sequenced in a study of OX40 agonist ivuxolimab in advanced cancers. Only in-frame clones appear in the TCRdb table, and some are missing; sequencing was by immunoSEQ multiplex PCR. This sample has 55,000 to 80,000 clones; about 89% occur once, and the top ten carry more than 2%. Sequenced material: CD4+ or CD8+ T cells sorted from blood, taken in a trial of the OX40 agonist ivuxolimab. The receptors shown here come from an adult with an advanced solid tumor such as melanoma, head and neck, liver or kidney cancer.

The chain employs TRBV4-1 and TRBJ1-3; a weak D match, TRBD1 (5 bases). Deletions cut 2 bases from V and 10 bases from J, with 18 bases between. The CDR3 loop spans 15 amino acids. Germline CDR1 reads MGHRA; CDR2 reads YSYEKL. CDR3 in DNA: TGCGCCAGCAGCCAACCTTTAAACAGGCCCGGGACCATATATTTT. Translated: CASSQPLNRPGTIYF.

The gene calls are TRBV4-1 and TRBJ2-7; D tentatively fits TRBD1 or TRBD2 (5 bases each). From germline, CDR1 is MGHRA and CDR2 YSYEKL. V was pared by 3 bases and J by 6 bases, with 18 bases between. CDR3 length: 15 residues. The CDR3 region is CASSHSIDSGREQYF. In DNA form, the CDR3 reads TGCGCCAGCAGCCATAGCATAGACTCGGGGCGCGAGCAGTACTTC.

The chain combines TRBV5-1 with TRBJ2-1, with TRBD2 matching over 9 bases. Germline CDR1 reads SGHRS; CDR2 reads YFSETQ. The junction had 15 bases not matched to a gene; V was cut back by 3 bases and J by 5 bases. This CDR3 is 18 amino acids long. For the CDR3, the DNA is TGCGCCAGCAGCTCTCAAAGGGGTAGCGGGAGTAGGGACAATGAGCAGTTCTTC. Amino acids: CASSSQRGSGSRDNEQFF.

The V and J genes are TRBV5-6 and TRBJ1-1; D is unclear. Germline values: CDR1 SGHDT, CDR2 YYEEEE. The CDR3 contains 11 residues. The V gene lost 3 bases and the J gene lost 5 bases, with 5 bases spanning the gap. CDR3: CASSSRTEAFF. The CDR3 DNA reads TGTGCCAGCAGCTCAAGGACTGAAGCTTTCTTT.

V usage is TRBV25-1 and J usage is TRBJ2-1; 8 nucleotides agree with TRBD1. The CDR3 is 17 residues long. Per the germline V gene, CDR1 is MGHDK and CDR2 is SYGVNS. The trim removed 0 bases at V and 9 bases at J, leaving 13 bases unmatched. CDR3 in DNA: TGTGCCAGCAGTGAATATTATTGGTCGGGACAGGAAGCTGAGCAGTTCTTC. It translates to CASSEYYWSGQEAEQFF.

This clone occurred a few times. The V and J genes are TRBV11-2 and TRBJ2-2; D not resolved. The ends were cut back, 2 bases at V and 2 bases at J, with 6 bases in the middle. The CDR3 has 14 amino acids. The germline V gene has CDR1 SGHAT and CDR2 FQNNGV. The CDR3: CASSLLLNTGELFF. CDR3 bases: TGTGCCAGCAGCTTACTCCTTAACACCGGGGAGCTGTTTTTT.

The gene calls are TRBV19 and TRBJ1-5; D is unresolved. V was trimmed by 4 bases and J by 4 bases, leaving 11 bases between them. The CDR3 totals 14 residues. Germline values: CDR1 LNHDA, CDR2 SQIVND (reference sequence). CDR3: CASSRAVTNQPQHF. The CDR3 DNA reads as TGTGCCAGTAGTAGGGCAGTTACAAATCAGCCCCAGCATTTT.

CDR3 residues: CASSVDLRKTQYF. The CDR3 DNA reads TGTGCCAGCAGCGTCGACTTGAGAAAGACCCAGTACTTC. The V gene is TRBV7-9, the J gene TRBJ2-5; D uncertain. The CDR3 consists of 13 residues. Germline CDR1 reads SEHNR; CDR2 reads FQNEAQ (reference sequence). Trimming shortened V by 5 bases and J by 6 bases, and 13 bases separated the two germline ends.

This clone showed up just once. This CDR3 is CASTPKGGGGDGYTF. The CDR3 bases are TGTGCCAGCACGCCCAAAGGGGGGGGAGGTGATGGCTACACCTTC. J is TRBJ1-2 and V is TRBV6-1; D is possibly TRBD1 (6 bases). Germline CDR1 and CDR2: MNHNS and SASEGT. V lost 7 bases to trimming and J lost 6 bases, with 21 bases between them. CDR3 length equals 15 residues.

The genes are TRBV19 and TRBJ2-2; D remains unclear. Germline CDR1 and CDR2: LNHDA and SQIVND (reference sequence). This CDR3 is 11 amino acids long. V lost 10 bases and J 9 bases, leaving 12 bases between the germline ends. The CDR3 region is CATTRGWELFF. The CDR3 coding sequence is TGTGCCACCACAAGAGGTTGGGAGCTGTTTTTT.

The chain recombines TRBV4-2 with TRBJ1-4, with 8 bases lining up with TRBD1. The CDR3 has 15 residues. Germline CDR1 and CDR2: LGHNA and YNFKEQ. The junction had 7 bases not matched to a gene; V was cut back by 4 bases and J by 6 bases. The CDR3 region is CASSRIGQGDEKLFF. CDR3 bases: TGTGCCAGCAGCCGGATTGGACAGGGAGATGAAAAACTGTTTTTT.

The chain links TRBV7-9 to TRBJ1-6; 7 positions match TRBD1. The V segment lost 5 bases and the J segment 9 bases; nucleotides outside the gene matches: 10. Germline V lookup: CDR1 SEHNR, CDR2 FQNEAQ (reference sequence). The CDR3 spans 15 residues. DNA of the CDR3: TGTGCCAGCAGCCTGGGGGGGACAGCTTCTTCACCCCTCCACTTT. Protein product: CASSLGGTASSPLHF. Full variable domain (outside the CDR3, taken from reference TRBV7-9 and TRBJ1-6): DTGVSQNPRHKITKRGQNVTFRCDPISEHNRLYWYRQTLGQGPEFLTYFQNEAQLEKSRLLSDRFSAERPKGSFSTLEIQRTEQGDSAMYLCASSLGGTASSPLHFGNGTRLTVT.

V is TRBV25-1 and J is TRBJ1-4; D is undetermined. V was trimmed by 4 bases and J by 0 bases, leaving 18 bases between them. Germline V gene lookup returns CDR1 MGHDK and CDR2 SYGVNS. The CDR3 sequence is 18 residues long. The chain's CDR3 is CASSGVEGSLSTNEKLFF. The DNA of the CDR3 is TGTGCCAGCAGTGGGGTCGAAGGTAGCCTCTCAACTAATGAAAAACTGTTTTTT.

The chain recombines TRBV5-6 with TRBJ1-5, with 7 positions matching TRBD1. The trim removed 4 bases at V and 1 base at J, leaving 8 bases unmatched. The germline CDR1 and CDR2 sequences are SGHDT and YYEEEE. CDR3 length: 16 amino acids. The CDR3 DNA follows: TGTGCCAGCAGCCGGACAGGCGGCGGGAGCAATCAGCCCCAGCATTTT. It translates to CASSRTGGGSNQPQHF.

Only a few counts were recorded for this clone. V gene TRBV11-2 combines with J gene TRBJ1-1, with D hard to call. Germline V gene data show CDR1 as SGHAT and CDR2 as FQNNGV. V was shortened by 8 bases and J by 1 base, with 11 bases between the two germline ends. This CDR3 comprises 13 residues. CDR3 sequence (DNA): TGTGCCAGCTCGATCGGTCGGAACACTGAAGCTTTCTTT. Translation gives CASSIGRNTEAFF.

This clone was observed a single time. This chain joins TRBV27 and TRBJ1-2, with TRBD1 matching over 8 bases. The germline V gene has CDR1 MNHEY and CDR2 SMNVEV (reference sequence). V lost 7 bases to trimming and J lost 4 bases; unmatched junction nucleotides: 5. This CDR3 is built from 13 residues. This chain's CDR3 is CASTRGLGYGYTF. The CDR3 nucleotides read TGTGCCAGCACCAGGGGGCTAGGCTATGGCTACACCTTC.

This chain joins TRBV5-4 and TRBJ1-1; TRBD1 matches at 8 bases. The J segment lost 0 bases and the V segment lost 4 bases, leaving 5 bases of the junction unmatched. This CDR3 has 15 residues. Per germline, CDR1 SGHNT and CDR2 YYREEE (reference sequence). CDR3 DNA sequence: TGTGCCAGCAGCCCCAAGGACAGGGTGAACACTGAAGCTTTCTTT. This encodes CASSPKDRVNTEAFF.

The chain uses TRBV6-4 and TRBJ2-6, with D hard to call. Germline CDR1 reads MRHNA; CDR2 reads SNTAGT. This CDR3 comprises 14 residues. V was clipped by 8 bases and J by 0 bases, with 8 bases between them. The CDR3 DNA is TGTGCCAGCGCCGAGAGCTCTGGGGCCAACGTCCTGACTTTC. This sequence encodes CASAESSGANVLTF.